This T cell receptor beta chain originates from a study of shared clonotypes between healthy human individuals. There are 15 residues in the CDR3. After removal of 5 bases from V and 5 bases from J, the junction contained 5 bases not matched to a gene. The germline gives CDR1 MNHEY, CDR2 SMNVEV (reference sequence). In the naive CD8 group, cells lacked CD45RO and were positively selected for CCR7, so terminally differentiated effector memory CD45RA+ cells were left out. Using immunoSEQ multiplex PCR, the repertoire was profiled, and TCRdb retains in-frame clones only, with some absent. The data contain millions of clones, approximately 94% of them singletons.

Sequencing was done on a sample of naive CD8+ T cells from PBMCs. The sequence came from a man aged 18 to 30 in good health. Some clones in this sample may be carry-over from other donors' samples. The chain joins TRBV27 to TRBJ2-2; 10 nucleotides align to TRBD2. The DNA of the CDR3 is TGTGCCAGCAGTCTGCAGCGGGAGGGAACCGGGGAGCTGTTTTTT. The encoded protein is CASSLQREGTGELFF.